Included here is one TCR beta chain sequence, with context. The germline V gene encodes CDR1 KGHSH and CDR2 LQKENI. Losses at the gene ends were 2 bases for V and 4 bases for J; bases not matched to a gene: 11. This CDR3 region has 17 residues. The data derive from a study of shared T cell receptors in the human thymus. Assay: immunoSEQ multiplex PCR; the TCRdb copy retains only in-frame clones and omits some. The sample has over 650,000 clones, around 87% seen once. This sample also appeared in a second study, on human thymus T cells. As that report states: Resections that were taken during corrective heart surgery supplied the thymus tissue. Thymic and blood repertoires appeared to carry a bias in their V and J gene usage. Reports from related research described highly overlapping thymic repertoires among unrelated individuals.

The material sequenced was thymocytes. The receptor's source is a boy in the first two years of life with a congenital heart defect. The chain uses TRBV18 and TRBJ2-5, with 9 bases that match TRBD1. CDR3 sequence (DNA): TGTGCCAGCTCACCATCCCCACAGGGGGCGAGTAGAGAGACCCAGTACTTC. Protein sequence: CASSPSPQGASRETQYF.